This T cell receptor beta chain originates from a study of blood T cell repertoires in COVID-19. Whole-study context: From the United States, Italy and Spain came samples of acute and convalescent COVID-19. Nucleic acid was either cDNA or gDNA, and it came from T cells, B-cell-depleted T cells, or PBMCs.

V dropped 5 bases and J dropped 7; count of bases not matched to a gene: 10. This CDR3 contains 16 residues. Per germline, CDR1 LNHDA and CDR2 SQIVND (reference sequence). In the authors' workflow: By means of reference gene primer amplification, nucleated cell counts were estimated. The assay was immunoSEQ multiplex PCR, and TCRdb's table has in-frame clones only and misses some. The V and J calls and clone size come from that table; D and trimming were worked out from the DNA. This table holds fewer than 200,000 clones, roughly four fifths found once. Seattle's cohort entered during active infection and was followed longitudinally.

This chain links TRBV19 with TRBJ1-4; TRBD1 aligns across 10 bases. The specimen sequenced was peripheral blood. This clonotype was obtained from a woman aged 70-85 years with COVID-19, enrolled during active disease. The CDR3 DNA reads TGTGCCAGTAGTCCGGGACAGGGGCGCCTATTTGAAAAACTGTTTTTT. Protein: CASSPGQGRLFEKLFF.